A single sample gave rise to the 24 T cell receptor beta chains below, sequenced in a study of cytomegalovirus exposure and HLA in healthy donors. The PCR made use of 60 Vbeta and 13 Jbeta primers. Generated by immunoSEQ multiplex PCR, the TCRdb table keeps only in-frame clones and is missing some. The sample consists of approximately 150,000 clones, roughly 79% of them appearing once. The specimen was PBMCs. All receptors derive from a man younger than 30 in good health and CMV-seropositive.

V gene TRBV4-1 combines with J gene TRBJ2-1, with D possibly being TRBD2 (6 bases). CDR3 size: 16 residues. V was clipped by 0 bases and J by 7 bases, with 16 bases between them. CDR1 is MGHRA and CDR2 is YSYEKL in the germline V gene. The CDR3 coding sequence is TGCGCCAGCAGCCAAGAGGAGTGGGGGGATAGTAATGAGCAGTTCTTC. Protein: CASSQEEWGDSNEQFF.

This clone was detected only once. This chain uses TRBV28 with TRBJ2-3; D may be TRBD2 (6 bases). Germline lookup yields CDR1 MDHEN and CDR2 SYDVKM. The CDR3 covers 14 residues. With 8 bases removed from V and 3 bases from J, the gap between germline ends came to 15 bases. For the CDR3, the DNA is TGTGCCAGCTCTCGGGGGAGTAAAACAGATACGCAGTATTTT. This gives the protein CASSRGSKTDTQYF.

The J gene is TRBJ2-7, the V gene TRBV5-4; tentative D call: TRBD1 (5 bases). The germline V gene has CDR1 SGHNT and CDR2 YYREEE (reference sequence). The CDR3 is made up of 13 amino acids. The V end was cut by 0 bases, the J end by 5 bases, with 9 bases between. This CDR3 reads CASSLVKGHEQYF. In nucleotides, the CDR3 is TGTGCCAGCAGCTTGGTCAAGGGGCACGAGCAGTACTTC. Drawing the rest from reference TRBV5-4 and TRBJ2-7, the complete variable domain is ETGVTQSPTHLIKTRGQQVTLRCSSQSGHNTVSWYQQALGQGPQFIFQYYREEENGRGNFPPRFSGLQFPNYSSELNVNALELDDSALYLCASSLVKGHEQYFGPGTRLTVT.

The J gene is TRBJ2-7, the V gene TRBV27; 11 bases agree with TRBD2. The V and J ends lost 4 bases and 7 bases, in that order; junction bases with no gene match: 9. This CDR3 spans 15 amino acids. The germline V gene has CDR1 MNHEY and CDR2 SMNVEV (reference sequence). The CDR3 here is CASSSWPLAGGEQYF. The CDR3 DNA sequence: TGTGCCAGCAGTTCCTGGCCGCTAGCGGGAGGTGAGCAGTACTTC.

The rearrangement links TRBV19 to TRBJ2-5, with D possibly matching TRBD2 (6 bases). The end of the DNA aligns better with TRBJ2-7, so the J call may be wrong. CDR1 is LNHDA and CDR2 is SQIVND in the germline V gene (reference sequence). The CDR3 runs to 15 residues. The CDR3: CASSISGRLSYEQYF. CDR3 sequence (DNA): TGTGCCAGTAGTATTTCAGGGAGGCTGTCCTACGAGCAGTACTTC.

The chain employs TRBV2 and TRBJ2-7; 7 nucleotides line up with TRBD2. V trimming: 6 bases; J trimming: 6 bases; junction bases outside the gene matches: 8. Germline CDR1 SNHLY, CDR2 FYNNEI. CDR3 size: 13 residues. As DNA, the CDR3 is TGTGCCAGCAGCGTCGTGGGGAGGGCCGAGCAGTACTTC. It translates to CASSVVGRAEQYF. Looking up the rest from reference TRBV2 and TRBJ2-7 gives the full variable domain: EPEVTQTPSHQVTQMGQEVILRCVPISNHLYFYWYRQILGQKVEFLVSFYNNEISEKSEIFDDQFSVERPDGSNFTLKIRSTKLEDSAMYFCASSVVGRAEQYFGPGTRLTVT.

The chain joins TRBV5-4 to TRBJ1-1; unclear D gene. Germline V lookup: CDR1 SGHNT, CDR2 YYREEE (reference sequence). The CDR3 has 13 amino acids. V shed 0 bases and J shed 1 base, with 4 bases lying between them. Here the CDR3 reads CASSLDRNTEAFF. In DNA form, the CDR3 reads TGTGCCAGCAGCTTGGACAGGAACACTGAAGCTTTCTTT.

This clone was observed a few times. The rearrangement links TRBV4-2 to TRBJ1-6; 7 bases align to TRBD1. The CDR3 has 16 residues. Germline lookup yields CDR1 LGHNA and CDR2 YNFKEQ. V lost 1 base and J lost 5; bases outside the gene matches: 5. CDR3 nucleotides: TGTGCCAGCAGCCAAGCGGGACAGCTTGATAATTCACCCCTCCACTTT. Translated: CASSQAGQLDNSPLHF.

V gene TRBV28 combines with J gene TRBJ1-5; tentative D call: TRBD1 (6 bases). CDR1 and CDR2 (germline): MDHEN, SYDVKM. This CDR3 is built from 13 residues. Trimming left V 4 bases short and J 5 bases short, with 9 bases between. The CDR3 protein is CASSWGLDQPQHF. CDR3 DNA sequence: TGTGCCAGCAGTTGGGGGCTGGATCAGCCCCAGCATTTT.

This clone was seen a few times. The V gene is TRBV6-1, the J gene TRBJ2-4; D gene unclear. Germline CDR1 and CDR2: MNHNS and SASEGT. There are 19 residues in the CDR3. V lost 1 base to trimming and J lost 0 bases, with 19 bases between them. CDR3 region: CASSEDTATSFIAKNIQYF. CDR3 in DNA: TGTGCCAGCAGTGAAGACACAGCTACCTCTTTTATAGCCAAAAACATTCAGTACTTC.

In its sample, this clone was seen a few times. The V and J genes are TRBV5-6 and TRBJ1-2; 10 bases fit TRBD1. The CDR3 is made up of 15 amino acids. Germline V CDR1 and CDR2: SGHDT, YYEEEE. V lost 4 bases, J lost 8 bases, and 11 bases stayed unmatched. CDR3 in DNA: TGTGCCAGCAGCCCCGGGACAGGGGAAACGGGGGGCTACACCTTC. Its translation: CASSPGTGETGGYTF.

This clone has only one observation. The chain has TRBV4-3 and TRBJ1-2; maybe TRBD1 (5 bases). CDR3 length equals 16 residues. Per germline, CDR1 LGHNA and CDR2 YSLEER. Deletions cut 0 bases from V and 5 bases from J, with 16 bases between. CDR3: CASSQDAGDVSYGYTF. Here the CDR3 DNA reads TGCGCCAGCAGCCAAGATGCGGGGGACGTTAGTTATGGCTACACCTTC.

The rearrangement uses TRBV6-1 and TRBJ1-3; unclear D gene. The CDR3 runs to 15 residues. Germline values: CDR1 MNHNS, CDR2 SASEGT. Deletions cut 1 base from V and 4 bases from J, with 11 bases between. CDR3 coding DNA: TGTGCCAGCAGTGAAGGGAGGGTGGGGGGAAACACCATATATTTT. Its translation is CASSEGRVGGNTIYF.

CDR3 sequence: CAWGGGRSTYEQYF. DNA for the CDR3: TGTGCCTGGGGCGGGGGCAGGTCAACCTACGAGCAGTACTTC. The chain couples TRBV30 to TRBJ2-7; D possibly corresponds to TRBD2 (7 bases). Germline V gene data show CDR1 as GTSNPN and CDR2 as SVGIG (reference sequence). The ends were cut back, 5 bases at V and 2 bases at J, with 16 bases in the middle. The length of the CDR3 is 14 residues.

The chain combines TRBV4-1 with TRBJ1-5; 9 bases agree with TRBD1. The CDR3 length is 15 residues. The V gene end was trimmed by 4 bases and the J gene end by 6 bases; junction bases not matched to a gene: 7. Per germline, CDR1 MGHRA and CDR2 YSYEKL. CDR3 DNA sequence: TGCGCCAGCAGCCCTATGGGGACAGGGAGTCAGCCCCAGCATTTT. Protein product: CASSPMGTGSQPQHF.

The CDR3 region has the DNA TGTGCCAGCAGGGGGGACAGCCCCCCTGAAGCTTTCTTT. It yields the protein CASRGDSPPEAFF. The rearrangement uses TRBV6-5 and TRBJ1-1; 7 positions match TRBD1. CDR1 is MNHEY and CDR2 is SVGAGI in the germline V gene. The CDR3 contains 13 residues. The V gene end was trimmed by 6 bases and the J gene end by 6 bases; junction bases not matched to a gene: 7.

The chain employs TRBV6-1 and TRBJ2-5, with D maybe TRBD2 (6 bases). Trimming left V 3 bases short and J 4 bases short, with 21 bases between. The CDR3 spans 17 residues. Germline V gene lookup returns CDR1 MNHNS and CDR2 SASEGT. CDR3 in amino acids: CASSETSGGWRPETQYF. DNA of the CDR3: TGTGCCAGCAGTGAGACTAGTGGGGGGTGGCGTCCAGAGACCCAGTACTTC.

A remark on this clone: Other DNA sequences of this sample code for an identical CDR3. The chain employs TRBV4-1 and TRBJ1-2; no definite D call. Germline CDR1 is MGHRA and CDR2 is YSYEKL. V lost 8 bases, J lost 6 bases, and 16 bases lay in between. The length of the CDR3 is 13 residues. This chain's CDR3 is CASYDGRPHGYTF. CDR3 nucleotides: TGCGCCAGCTACGATGGCAGGCCCCATGGCTACACCTTC.

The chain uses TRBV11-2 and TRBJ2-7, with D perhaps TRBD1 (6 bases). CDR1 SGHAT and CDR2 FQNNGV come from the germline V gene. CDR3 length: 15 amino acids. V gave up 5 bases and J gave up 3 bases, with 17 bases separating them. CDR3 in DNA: TGTGCCAGCAGCCGAAGAGACAGGACTCTCTACGAGCAGTACTTC. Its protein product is CASSRRDRTLYEQYF.

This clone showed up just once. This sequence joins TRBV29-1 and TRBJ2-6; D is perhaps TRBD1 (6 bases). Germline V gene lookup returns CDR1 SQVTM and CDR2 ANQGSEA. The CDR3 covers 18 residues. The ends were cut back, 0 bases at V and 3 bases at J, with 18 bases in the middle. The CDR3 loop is CSVEDGVGGVGGANVLTF. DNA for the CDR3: TGCAGCGTTGAAGATGGGGTAGGGGGAGTAGGTGGGGCCAACGTCCTGACTTTC.

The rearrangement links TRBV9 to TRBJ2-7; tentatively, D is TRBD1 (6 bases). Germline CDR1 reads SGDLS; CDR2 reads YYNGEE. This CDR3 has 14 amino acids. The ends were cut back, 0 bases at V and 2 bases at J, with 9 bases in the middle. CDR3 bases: TGTGCCAGCAGCGTAGATGGACAGACCTACGAGCAGTACTTC. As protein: CASSVDGQTYEQYF.

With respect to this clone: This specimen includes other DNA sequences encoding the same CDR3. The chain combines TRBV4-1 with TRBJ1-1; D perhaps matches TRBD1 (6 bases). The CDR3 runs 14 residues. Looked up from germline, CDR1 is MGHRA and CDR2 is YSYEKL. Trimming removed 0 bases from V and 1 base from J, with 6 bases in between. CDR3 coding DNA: TGCGCCAGCAGCCAAGAACAGGGGAACACTGAAGCTTTCTTT. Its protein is CASSQEQGNTEAFF.

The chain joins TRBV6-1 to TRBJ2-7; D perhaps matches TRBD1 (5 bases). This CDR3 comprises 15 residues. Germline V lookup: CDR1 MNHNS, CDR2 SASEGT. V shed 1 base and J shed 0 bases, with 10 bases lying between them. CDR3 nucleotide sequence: TGTGCCAGCAGTGAAGGAGGCGACAGCTCCTACGAGCAGTACTTC. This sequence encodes CASSEGGDSSYEQYF.

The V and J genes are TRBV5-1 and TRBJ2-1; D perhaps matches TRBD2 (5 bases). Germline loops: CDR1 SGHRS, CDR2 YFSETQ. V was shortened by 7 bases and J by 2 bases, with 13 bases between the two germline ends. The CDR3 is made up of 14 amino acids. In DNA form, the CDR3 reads TGCGCCAGCGGGTCGGGAACCACCTACAATGAGCAGTTCTTC. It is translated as CASGSGTTYNEQFF.